This TCR beta chain was observed in a study of shared clonotypes between healthy human individuals. Assay runs were performed at deep level. In the original workflow: ImmunoSEQ yielded junction-only sequences lacking quality scores, so filtering differed. Assay: immunoSEQ multiplex PCR; the TCRdb copy retains only in-frame clones and omits some. The D gene and trimming were derived from the DNA, and the V and J assignments and clone size from that table. Here the sample spans roughly 2 million clones, roughly 96% being singletons. Remarks on this clone: Its matching antigen is unknown.

Study-wide points: Shared clonotypes across all four donors exceeded non-shared ones in generation probability.

The CDR3 loop spans 13 amino acids. Trimming left V 6 bases short and J 3 bases short, with 11 bases between. Germline-derived CDR1 and CDR2 are SGHTA and FQGTGA. The receptor was isolated from a man younger than 30 in good health. V and J are TRBV7-3 and TRBJ1-2; D gene ambiguous. Sequencing was done on a sample of naive CD4+ T cells sorted from blood. The subset: CD45RA+ positively selected. CDR3 loop: CASSLLRYYGYTF. The DNA for the CDR3 is TGTGCCAGCAGTTTGTTACGTTACTATGGCTACACCTTC.